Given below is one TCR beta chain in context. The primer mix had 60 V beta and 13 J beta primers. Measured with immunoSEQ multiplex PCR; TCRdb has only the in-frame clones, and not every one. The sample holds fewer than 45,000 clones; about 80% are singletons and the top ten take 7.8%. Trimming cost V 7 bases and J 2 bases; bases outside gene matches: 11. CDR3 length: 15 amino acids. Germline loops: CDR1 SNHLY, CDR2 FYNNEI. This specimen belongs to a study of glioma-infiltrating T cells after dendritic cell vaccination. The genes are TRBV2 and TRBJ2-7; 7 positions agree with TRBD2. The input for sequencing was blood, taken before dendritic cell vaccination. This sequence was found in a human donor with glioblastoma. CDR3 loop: CASTRDGRGAYEQYF. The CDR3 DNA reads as TGTGCCAGCACTCGGGACGGACGGGGGGCCTACGAGCAGTACTTC.